The 32 T cell receptor beta chains below were found in one sample sequenced in a study of cytomegalovirus exposure and HLA in healthy donors. This PCR relied on a set of 60 Vbeta primers and 13 Jbeta primers. The method was immunoSEQ multiplex PCR; TCRdb's version includes in-frame clones alone and lacks a portion of them. The profile shows around 100,000 clones, 55% to 75% of them singletons. What was sequenced was PBMCs. All receptors derive from a man aged 25-45 years in good health and CMV-seropositive.

This clone was observed a handful of times. The rearrangement joins TRBV2 to TRBJ1-1; tentative D call: TRBD1 (5 bases). This CDR3 has 13 residues. V was cut by 3 bases and J by 5 bases, with 10 bases left in between. Germline CDR1 reads SNHLY; CDR2 reads FYNNEI. This CDR3 reads CASSDPGRTEAFF. The CDR3, as DNA: TGTGCCAGCAGTGACCCAGGGAGGACTGAAGCTTTCTTT.

The chain is built from TRBV5-1 and TRBJ2-1, with 14 bases identical to TRBD2. Trimming at V came to 4 bases and at J to 0 bases, leaving 6 bases not matched to a gene. The germline CDR1 and CDR2 sequences are SGHRS and YFSETQ. This CDR3 has 18 amino acids. CDR3: CASSRTSGRLSSYNEQFF. The CDR3 bases are TGCGCCAGCAGCCGGACTAGCGGGAGGTTGAGCTCCTACAATGAGCAGTTCTTC.

V usage is TRBV7-3 and J usage is TRBJ2-5; the match to TRBD2 covers 9 bases. Losses at the gene ends were 6 bases for V and 2 bases for J; bases not matched to a gene: 16. Looked up from germline, CDR1 is SGHTA and CDR2 is FQGTGA. This CDR3 region has 18 residues. CDR3 sequence: CASSPLAGGGATQETQYF. In DNA, the CDR3 is TGTGCCAGCAGTCCCCTGGCCGGCGGGGGGGCAACTCAAGAGACCCAGTACTTC.

In this sample, this clone turned up a few times. The genes are TRBV10-3 and TRBJ2-1, with 9 bases lining up with TRBD1. V shed 10 bases, J shed 3 bases, and the junction held 7 bases outside the gene matches. Germline values: CDR1 ENHRY, CDR2 SYGVKD. The CDR3 has 14 residues. The CDR3 protein is CATALGQGYNEQFF. In DNA, the CDR3 is TGTGCCACCGCTCTGGGACAGGGCTACAATGAGCAGTTCTTC.

The table lists this clone with a count of one. This CDR3 reads CASGLITGSNQPQHF. The DNA of the CDR3 is TGTGCTAGTGGTTTGATAACAGGTAGCAATCAGCCCCAGCATTTT. This chain connects TRBV12-5 to TRBJ1-5; possible D gene TRBD1, 5 bases. The CDR3 covers 15 residues. Germline CDR1 and CDR2: LGHNT and FRNRAP. Trimming shortened V by 2 bases and J by 0 bases, and 8 bases separated the two germline ends.

The V call is TRBV10-3, the J call TRBJ2-3; 7 nucleotides match TRBD1. From germline, CDR1 is ENHRY and CDR2 SYGVKD. The length of the CDR3 is 13 residues. J gave up 4 bases and V 6 bases, and 4 bases lay outside the gene matches. DNA of the CDR3: TGTGCCATCAGCGACAGGGCCCCAGATACGCAGTATTTT. It is translated as CAISDRAPDTQYF.

This clone was detected once. V is TRBV27 and J is TRBJ2-3; D might be TRBD2 (6 bases). The V gene's germline CDR1 is MNHEY and CDR2 SMNVEV (reference sequence). The CDR3 runs to 14 residues. The V and J ends lost 7 bases and 1 base respectively, with 12 bases between them. The CDR3 DNA reads TGTGCCAGCATGTTAGGAGGGGGCACAGATACGCAGTATTTT. This translates into CASMLGGGTDTQYF.

This clone was recorded only once. DNA of the CDR3: TGTGCCAGCTCACCAAATTCCGTGGCTAGCGTTGATACGCAGTATTTT. Encoded protein: CASSPNSVASVDTQYF. The chain uses TRBV18 and TRBJ2-3, with D tentatively TRBD2 (6 bases). V lost 2 bases to trimming and J lost 6 bases, with 18 bases between them. Germline loops: CDR1 KGHSH, CDR2 LQKENI. The CDR3 length is 16 residues.

This clone appeared a single time. The rearrangement joins TRBV18 to TRBJ1-1; a possible D gene is TRBD1 (5 bases). From germline, CDR1 is KGHSH and CDR2 LQKENI. This CDR3 has 13 residues. V was trimmed by 3 bases and J by 7 bases, leaving 12 bases between them. The CDR3: CASSPDRANEAFF. As DNA, the CDR3 is TGTGCCAGCTCACCTGACAGAGCTAATGAAGCTTTCTTT.

This sequence joins TRBV12-5 and TRBJ2-3; D is unclear. Germline V gives CDR1 LGHNT, CDR2 FRNRAP. V dropped 5 bases and J dropped 1 base, with 10 bases sitting between them. This CDR3 has 14 amino acids. CDR3 residues: CASGPGRGTDTQYF. The DNA of the CDR3 is TGTGCTAGTGGTCCCGGTCGGGGCACAGATACGCAGTATTTT. Together with reference TRBV12-5 and TRBJ2-3, the CDR3 gives the full variable domain: DARVTQTPRHKVTEMGQEVTMRCQPILGHNTVFWYRQTMMQGLELLAYFRNRAPLDDSGMPKDRFSAEMPDATLATLKIQPSEPRDSAVYFCASGPGRGTDTQYFGPGTRLTVL.

The CDR3 sequence is CASSLDAGAYNSPLHF. CDR3 sequence (DNA): TGCGCCAGCAGCTTGGATGCGGGGGCCTATAATTCACCCCTCCACTTT. V is TRBV5-1 and J is TRBJ1-6; a possible D gene is TRBD1 (5 bases). Trimming took 0 bases from V and 2 from J, leaving 9 bases between them. The length of the CDR3 is 16 residues. CDR1 and CDR2 from the germline V gene are SGHRS and YFSETQ.

This chain uses TRBV7-8 with TRBJ2-3; TRBD2 is a possible D gene (6 bases). Germline CDR1 SGHVS, CDR2 FQNEAQ. The CDR3 length is 15 residues. V lost 5 bases and J lost 1, with 13 bases in between. DNA for the CDR3: TGTGCCAGCAGCCCGCCCTCGGGGGGCACAGATACGCAGTATTTT. Translation: CASSPPSGGTDTQYF.

This chain connects TRBV4-1 to TRBJ1-4; D might be TRBD1 (5 bases). The ends were cut back, 3 bases at V and 4 bases at J, with 15 bases in the middle. The CDR3 sequence is 16 residues long. The germline V gene encodes CDR1 MGHRA and CDR2 YSYEKL. The CDR3 region has the DNA TGCGCCAGCAGCCATGAAGCGGGGGGAGGTAATGAAAAACTGTTTTTT. As protein: CASSHEAGGGNEKLFF.

The chain is built from TRBV30 and TRBJ1-1; the D gene is possibly TRBD1 (6 bases). The ends were cut back, 1 base at V and 3 bases at J, with 9 bases in the middle. Germline lookup yields CDR1 GTSNPN and CDR2 SVGIG (reference sequence). CDR3 size: 13 residues. The CDR3 region is CAWSAGGYTEAFF. As DNA, the CDR3 is TGTGCCTGGAGTGCGGGGGGCTACACTGAAGCTTTCTTT.

The chain carries TRBV30 and TRBJ2-2; no firm D call. Germline CDR1 is GTSNPN and CDR2 is SVGIG (reference sequence). Trimming took off 5 bases at V and 3 bases at J, with 10 bases between the two ends. This CDR3 comprises 13 residues. CDR3 loop: CAWGGGYTGELFF. CDR3 coding DNA: TGTGCCTGGGGTGGCGGCTACACCGGGGAGCTGTTTTTT. Together with reference TRBV30 and TRBJ2-2, the CDR3 gives the full variable domain: SQTIHQWPATLVQPVGSPLSLECTVEGTSNPNLYWYRQAAGRGLQLLFYSVGIGQISSEVPQNLSASRPQDRQFILSSKKLLLSDSGFYLCAWGGGYTGELFFGEGSRLTVL.

The chain combines TRBV2 with TRBJ1-4, with TRBD1 identical over 9 bases. The germline CDR1 and CDR2 sequences are SNHLY and FYNNEI. There are 15 residues in the CDR3. Losses at the gene ends were 5 bases for V and 5 bases for J; bases not matched to a gene: 6. The CDR3 protein is CASSYGTGLNEKLFF. The DNA for the CDR3 is TGTGCCAGCAGTTATGGGACAGGGTTAAATGAAAAACTGTTTTTT.

The chain carries TRBV5-1 and TRBJ2-3, with a tentative D call TRBD2 (5 bases). Germline CDR1 is SGHRS and CDR2 is YFSETQ. Trimming cost V 5 bases and J 2 bases, with 18 bases left between them. CDR3 length equals 16 residues. The CDR3 is CASSQETGIVTDTQYF. The CDR3 nucleotides are TGCGCCAGCAGTCAGGAGACCGGGATAGTCACAGATACGCAGTATTTT.

The rearrangement uses TRBV2 and TRBJ2-2; the match to TRBD2 covers 10 bases. Germline V gives CDR1 SNHLY, CDR2 FYNNEI. Germline trimming cut 5 bases from V and 3 bases from J; bases unmatched to any gene: 3. This CDR3 comprises 15 residues. The CDR3, as DNA: TGTGCCAGCAGTACTAGCGGGGCGGACACCGGGGAGCTGTTTTTT. Its protein is CASSTSGADTGELFF.

The chain links TRBV5-1 to TRBJ2-5, with 7 positions matching TRBD2. The V segment lost 0 bases and the J segment 2 bases; nucleotides outside the gene matches: 4. The CDR3 has 15 amino acids. CDR1 SGHRS and CDR2 YFSETQ come from the germline V gene. CDR3 sequence: CASSLGEGRQETQYF. In DNA form, the CDR3 reads TGCGCCAGCAGCTTGGGGGAGGGTAGGCAAGAGACCCAGTACTTC.

This clone was observed a few times. The rearrangement joins TRBV21-1 to TRBJ2-5; the DNA was not compared with TRBD1, the D call given in the table. TRBV21-1 is deemed a pseudogene. CDR3 length equals 17 residues. CDR3 amino acids: CASSKRTGWRYQETQYF. The CDR3, as DNA: TGTGCCAGCAGCAAACGCACAGGGTGGAGATATCAAGAGACCCAGTACTTC.

This sequence joins TRBV5-1 and TRBJ1-1, with TRBD1 matching 8 bases. In germline, CDR1 is SGHRS, CDR2 YFSETQ. The V and J ends lost 4 bases and 4 bases, in that order; junction bases with no gene match: 6. The CDR3 is 14 residues long. The CDR3 reads CASSLRDRSTEAFF. The CDR3 DNA reads as TGCGCCAGCAGCCTACGGGACAGGAGCACTGAAGCTTTCTTT.

This chain uses TRBV6-5 with TRBJ2-5, with TRBD1 identical over 11 bases. The CDR3 extends over 14 amino acids. The V segment lost 4 bases and the J segment 4 bases; nucleotides outside the gene matches: 2. Germline loops: CDR1 MNHEY, CDR2 SVGAGI. CDR3: CASSWGQGGETQYF. In DNA form, the CDR3 reads TGTGCCAGCAGTTGGGGACAGGGGGGAGAGACCCAGTACTTC.

The V call is TRBV7-8, the J call TRBJ1-1; TRBD1 is a possible D gene (6 bases). V lost 5 bases and J lost 2, with 12 bases in between. Looked up from germline, CDR1 is SGHVS and CDR2 is FQNEAQ. The CDR3 length is 14 residues. The CDR3 DNA is TGTGCCAGCAGCATCAGGGGCGGAAACACTGAAGCTTTCTTT. This codes for CASSIRGGNTEAFF.

The gene calls are TRBV4-2 and TRBJ2-5, with TRBD1 identical over 12 bases. This CDR3 contains 14 residues. V lost 3 bases, J lost 11 bases, and 7 bases stayed unmatched. Looked up from germline, CDR1 is LGHNA and CDR2 is YNFKEQ. CDR3 protein: CASSQGQGAEEQYF. CDR3 nucleotide sequence: TGTGCCAGCAGCCAGGGACAGGGGGCTGAAGAGCAGTACTTC.

V and J are TRBV7-9 and TRBJ2-1, with 7 bases fitting TRBD1. This CDR3 contains 13 residues. The trim removed 1 base at V and 16 bases at J, leaving 10 bases unmatched. Germline V gene lookup returns CDR1 SEHNR and CDR2 FQNEAQ (reference sequence). The CDR3 DNA follows: TGTGCCAGCAGCTTAGATGGTGACAGGGACGTTTTCTTC. Its translation: CASSLDGDRDVFF.

This rearrangement joins TRBV5-5 to TRBJ2-1; 7 bases line up with TRBD2. The germline V gene has CDR1 SGHKS and CDR2 YYEKEE (reference sequence). The CDR3 spans 14 residues. V was clipped by 4 bases and J by 6 bases; unmatched bases: 7. The CDR3 is CASSLAVGINEQFF. The CDR3 DNA reads TGTGCCAGCAGCCTAGCGGTCGGAATCAATGAGCAGTTCTTC.

V gene TRBV19 combines with J gene TRBJ1-1; unclear D gene. The germline V and J ends were trimmed by 3 bases and 10 bases, with 15 bases remaining between them. Germline CDR1 reads LNHDA; CDR2 reads SQIVND (reference sequence). The CDR3 length is 13 residues. The CDR3 nucleotides read TGTGCCAGTAGTATTGGCCCCCTTGGCACAGCTTTCTTT. Its translation is CASSIGPLGTAFF. The variable domain in full, completed from reference TRBV19 and TRBJ1-1, reads DGGITQSPKYLFRKEGQNVTLSCEQNLNHDAMYWYRQDPGQGLRLIYYSQIVNDFQKGDIAEGYSVSREKKESFPLTVTSAQKNPTAFYLCASSIGPLGTAFFGQGTRLTVV.

The chain recombines TRBV7-8 with TRBJ1-1, with 8 positions matching TRBD1. V gave up 4 bases and J gave up 5 bases; unmatched junction bases: 12. The CDR3 spans 16 residues. Germline V lookup: CDR1 SGHVS, CDR2 FQNEAQ. The CDR3 here is CASSSRQGSGKTEAFF. The DNA for the CDR3 is TGTGCCAGCAGCTCCCGACAGGGGTCGGGAAAAACTGAAGCTTTCTTT. The full variable domain, in which reference TRBV7-8 and TRBJ1-1 provide the parts outside the CDR3, is GAGVSQSPRYKVAKRGQDVALRCDPISGHVSLFWYQQALGQGPEFLTYFQNEAQLDKSGLPSDRFFAERPEGSVSTLKIQRTQQEDSAVYLCASSSRQGSGKTEAFFGQGTRLTVV.

The V gene is TRBV19, the J gene TRBJ2-3; 7 positions agree with TRBD2. The CDR3 is 15 amino acids. After removal of 5 bases from V and 1 base from J, the junction contained 6 bases not matched to a gene. Germline V lookup: CDR1 LNHDA, CDR2 SQIVND (reference sequence). The CDR3 sequence is CASSRGEPRTDTQYF. In DNA form, the CDR3 reads TGTGCCAGTAGTCGGGGGGAGCCCCGCACAGATACGCAGTATTTT.

J is TRBJ1-1 and V is TRBV10-2, with 7 bases matching TRBD1. CDR3 length equals 13 residues. V shed 2 bases, J shed 4 bases, and the junction held 1 base outside the gene matches. The germline V gene encodes CDR1 WSHSY and CDR2 SAAADI. Here the CDR3 DNA reads TGCGCCAGCAGTGAGAACAGGGGCACTGAAGCTTTCTTT. Encoded protein: CASSENRGTEAFF.

The V and J genes are TRBV5-1 and TRBJ2-1; the D gene is possibly TRBD1 (6 bases). V was pared by 0 bases and J by 7 bases, with 14 bases between. Germline loops: CDR1 SGHRS, CDR2 YFSETQ. This CDR3 has 15 amino acids. This CDR3 reads CASSLVAGETNEQFF. The CDR3 bases are TGCGCCAGCAGCTTGGTAGCAGGGGAAACAAATGAGCAGTTCTTC.

The chain recombines TRBV4-2 with TRBJ2-3; TRBD2 matches at 8 bases. Germline loops: CDR1 LGHNA, CDR2 YNFKEQ. This CDR3 spans 17 amino acids. V shed 5 bases, J shed 1 base, and the junction held 11 bases outside the gene matches. The chain's CDR3 is CASSYPERERGTDTQYF. CDR3 DNA sequence: TGTGCCAGCAGCTATCCCGAGCGGGAGAGAGGCACAGATACGCAGTATTTT.